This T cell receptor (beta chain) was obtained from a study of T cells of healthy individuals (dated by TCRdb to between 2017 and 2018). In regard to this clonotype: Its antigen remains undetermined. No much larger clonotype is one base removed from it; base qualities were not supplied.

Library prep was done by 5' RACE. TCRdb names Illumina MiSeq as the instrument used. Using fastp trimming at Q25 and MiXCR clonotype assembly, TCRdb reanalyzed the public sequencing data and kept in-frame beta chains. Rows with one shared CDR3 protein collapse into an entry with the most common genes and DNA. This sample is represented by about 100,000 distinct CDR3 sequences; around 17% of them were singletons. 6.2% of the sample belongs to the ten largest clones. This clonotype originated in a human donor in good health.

For the CDR3, the sequence is CSALSPQETQYF. In nucleotides, the sequence is TGCAGCGCACTCAGCCCCCAAGAGACCCAGTACTTC. The rearranged chain carries TRBV29-1 and TRBJ2-5, with the D segment identity uncertain. The CDR3 spans 12 residues, from the cysteine through the phenylalanine. Left in the record is the CDR3 DNA by itself, 36 bases read in frame from the first base. The germline V gene provides CDR1 SQVTM and CDR2 ANQGSEA. Deletion took 7 bases off V and 1 base off J, with a span of 10 bases between the germline ends.